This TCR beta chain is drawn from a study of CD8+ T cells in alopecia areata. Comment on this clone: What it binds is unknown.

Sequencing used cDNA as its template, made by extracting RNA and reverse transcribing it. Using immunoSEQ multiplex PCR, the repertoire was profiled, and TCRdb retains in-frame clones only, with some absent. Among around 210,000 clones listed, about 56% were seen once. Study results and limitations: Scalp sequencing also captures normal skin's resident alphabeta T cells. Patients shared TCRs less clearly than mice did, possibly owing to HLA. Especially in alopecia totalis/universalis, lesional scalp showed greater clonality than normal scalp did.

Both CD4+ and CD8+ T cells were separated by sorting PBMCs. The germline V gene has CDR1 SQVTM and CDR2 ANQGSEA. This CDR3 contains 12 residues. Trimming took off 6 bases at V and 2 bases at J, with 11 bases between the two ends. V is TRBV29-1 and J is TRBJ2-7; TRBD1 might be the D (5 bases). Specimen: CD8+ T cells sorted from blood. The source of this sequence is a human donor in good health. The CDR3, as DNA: TGCAGCGTCGCGACAGATACCTACGAGCAGTACTTC. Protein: CSVATDTYEQYF.